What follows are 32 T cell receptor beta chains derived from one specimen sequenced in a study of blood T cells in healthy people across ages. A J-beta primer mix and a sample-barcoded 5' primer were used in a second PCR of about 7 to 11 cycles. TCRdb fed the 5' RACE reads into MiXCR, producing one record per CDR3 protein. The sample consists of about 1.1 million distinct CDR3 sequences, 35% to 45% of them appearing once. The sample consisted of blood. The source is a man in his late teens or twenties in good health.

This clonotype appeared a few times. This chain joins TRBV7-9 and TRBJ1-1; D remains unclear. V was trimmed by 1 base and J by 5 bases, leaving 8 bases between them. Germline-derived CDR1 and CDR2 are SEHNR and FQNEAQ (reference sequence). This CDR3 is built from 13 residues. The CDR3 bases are TGTGCCAGCAGCTTAGTCGGGGTGACTGAAGCTTTCTTT. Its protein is CASSLVGVTEAFF.

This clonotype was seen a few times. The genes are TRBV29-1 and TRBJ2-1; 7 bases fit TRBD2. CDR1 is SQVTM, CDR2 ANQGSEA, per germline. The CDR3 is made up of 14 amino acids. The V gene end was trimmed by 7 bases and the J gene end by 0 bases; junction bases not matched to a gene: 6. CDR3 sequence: CSAPSGSSYNEQFF. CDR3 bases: TGCAGCGCCCCTAGCGGAAGCTCCTACAATGAGCAGTTCTTC.

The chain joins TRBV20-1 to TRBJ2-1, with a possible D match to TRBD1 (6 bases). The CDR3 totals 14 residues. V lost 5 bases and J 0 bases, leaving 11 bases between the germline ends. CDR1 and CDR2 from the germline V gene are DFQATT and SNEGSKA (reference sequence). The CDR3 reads CSAQGYSSYNEQFF. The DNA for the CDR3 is TGCAGTGCTCAGGGGTACAGCTCCTACAATGAGCAGTTCTTC.

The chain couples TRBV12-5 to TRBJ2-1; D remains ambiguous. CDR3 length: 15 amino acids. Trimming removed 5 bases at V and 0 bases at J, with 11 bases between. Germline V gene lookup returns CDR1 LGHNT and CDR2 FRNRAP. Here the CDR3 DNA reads TGTGCTAGTGGTGATGGTGCGAGCTCCTACAATGAGCAGTTCTTC. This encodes CASGDGASSYNEQFF. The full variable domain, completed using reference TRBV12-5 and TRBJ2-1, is DARVTQTPRHKVTEMGQEVTMRCQPILGHNTVFWYRQTMMQGLELLAYFRNRAPLDDSGMPKDRFSAEMPDATLATLKIQPSEPRDSAVYFCASGDGASSYNEQFFGPGTRLTVL.

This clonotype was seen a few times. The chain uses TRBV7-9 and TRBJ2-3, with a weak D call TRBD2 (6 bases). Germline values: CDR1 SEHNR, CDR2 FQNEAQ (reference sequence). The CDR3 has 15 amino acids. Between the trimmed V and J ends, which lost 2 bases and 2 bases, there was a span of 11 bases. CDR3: CASSLLGLDTDTQYF. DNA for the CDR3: TGTGCCAGCAGCTTATTGGGACTCGACACAGATACGCAGTATTTT.

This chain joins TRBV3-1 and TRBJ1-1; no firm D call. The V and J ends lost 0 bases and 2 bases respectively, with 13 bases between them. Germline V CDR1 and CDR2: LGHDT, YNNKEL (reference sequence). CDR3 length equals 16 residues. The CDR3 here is CASSQDYGTSNTEAFF. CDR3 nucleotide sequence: TGTGCCAGCAGCCAAGATTACGGTACCAGTAACACTGAAGCTTTCTTT.

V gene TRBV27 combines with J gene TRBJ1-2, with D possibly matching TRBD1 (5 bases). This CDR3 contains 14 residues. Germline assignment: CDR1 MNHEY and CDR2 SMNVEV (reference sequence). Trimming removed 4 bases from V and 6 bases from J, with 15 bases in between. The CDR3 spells CASSSIGPGDGYTF. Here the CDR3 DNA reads TGTGCCAGCAGTTCCATTGGGCCGGGGGATGGCTACACCTTC.

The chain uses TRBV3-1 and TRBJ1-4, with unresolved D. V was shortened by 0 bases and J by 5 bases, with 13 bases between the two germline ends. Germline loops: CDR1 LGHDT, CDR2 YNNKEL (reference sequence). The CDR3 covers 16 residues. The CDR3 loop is CASSQEVDWLNEKLFF. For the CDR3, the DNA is TGTGCCAGCAGCCAAGAGGTGGATTGGCTCAATGAAAAACTGTTTTTT. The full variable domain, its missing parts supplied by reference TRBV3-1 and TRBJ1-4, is DTAVSQTPKYLVTQMGNDKSIKCEQNLGHDTMYWYKQDSKKFLKIMFSYNNKELIINETVPNRFSPKSPDKAHLNLHINSLELGDSAVYFCASSQEVDWLNEKLFFGSGTQLSVL.

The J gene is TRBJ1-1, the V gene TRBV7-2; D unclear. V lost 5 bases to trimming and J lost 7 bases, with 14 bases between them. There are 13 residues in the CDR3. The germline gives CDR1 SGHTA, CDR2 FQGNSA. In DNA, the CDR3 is TGTGCCAGCAGCCCCGACAATTTTGGTGAAGCTTTCTTT. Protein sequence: CASSPDNFGEAFF.

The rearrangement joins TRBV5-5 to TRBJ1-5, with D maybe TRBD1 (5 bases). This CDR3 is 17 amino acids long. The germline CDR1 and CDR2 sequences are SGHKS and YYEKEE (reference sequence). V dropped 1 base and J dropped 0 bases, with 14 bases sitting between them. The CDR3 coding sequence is TGTGCCAGCAGCTTGAGGCTTACAGGCTCTAGCAATCAGCCCCAGCATTTT. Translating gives CASSLRLTGSSNQPQHF.

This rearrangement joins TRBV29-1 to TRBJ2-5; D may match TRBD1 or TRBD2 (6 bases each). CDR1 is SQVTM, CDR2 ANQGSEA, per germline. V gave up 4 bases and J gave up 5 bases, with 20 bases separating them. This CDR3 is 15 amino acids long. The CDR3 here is CSVAIGTTAGETQYF. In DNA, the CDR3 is TGCAGCGTTGCCATCGGGACAACGGCGGGGGAGACCCAGTACTTC.

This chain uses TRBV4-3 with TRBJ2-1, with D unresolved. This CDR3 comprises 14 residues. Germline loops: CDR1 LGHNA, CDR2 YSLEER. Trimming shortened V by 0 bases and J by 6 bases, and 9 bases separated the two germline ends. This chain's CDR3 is CASSQESSGNEQFF. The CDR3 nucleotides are TGCGCCAGCAGCCAAGAATCGTCGGGCAATGAGCAGTTCTTC.

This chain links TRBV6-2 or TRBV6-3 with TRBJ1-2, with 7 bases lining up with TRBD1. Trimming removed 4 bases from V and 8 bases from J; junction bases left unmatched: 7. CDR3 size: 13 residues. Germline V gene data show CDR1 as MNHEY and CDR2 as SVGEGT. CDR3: CASSCQQGMGYTF. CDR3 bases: TGTGCCAGCAGTTGCCAACAGGGGATGGGCTACACCTTC.

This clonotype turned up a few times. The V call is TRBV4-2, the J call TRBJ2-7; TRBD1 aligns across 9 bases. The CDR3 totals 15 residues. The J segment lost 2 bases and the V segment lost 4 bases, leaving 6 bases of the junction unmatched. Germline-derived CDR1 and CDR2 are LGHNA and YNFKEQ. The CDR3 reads CASSRTGQGPYEQYF. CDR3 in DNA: TGTGCCAGCAGCCGAACGGGACAGGGTCCCTACGAGCAGTACTTC.

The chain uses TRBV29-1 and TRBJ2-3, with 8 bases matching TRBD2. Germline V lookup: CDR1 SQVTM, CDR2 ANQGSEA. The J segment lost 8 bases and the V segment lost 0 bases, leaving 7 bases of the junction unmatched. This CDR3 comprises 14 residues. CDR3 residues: CSVEETSAGSTQYF. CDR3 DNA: TGCAGCGTTGAAGAGACTAGCGCGGGATCTACGCAGTATTTT.

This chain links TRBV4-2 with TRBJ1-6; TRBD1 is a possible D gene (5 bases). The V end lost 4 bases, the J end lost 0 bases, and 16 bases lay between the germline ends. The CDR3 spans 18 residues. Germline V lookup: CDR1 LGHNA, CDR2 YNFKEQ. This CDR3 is CASSLTVPESSYNSPLHF. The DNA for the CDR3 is TGTGCCAGCAGCCTGACAGTCCCTGAGAGCTCCTATAATTCACCCCTCCACTTT.

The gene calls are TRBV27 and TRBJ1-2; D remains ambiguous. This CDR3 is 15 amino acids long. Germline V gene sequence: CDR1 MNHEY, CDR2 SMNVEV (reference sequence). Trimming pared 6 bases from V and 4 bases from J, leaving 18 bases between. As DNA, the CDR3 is TGTGCCAGCAGGGACTTAGACATGGTCGGCTATGGCTACACCTTC. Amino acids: CASRDLDMVGYGYTF.

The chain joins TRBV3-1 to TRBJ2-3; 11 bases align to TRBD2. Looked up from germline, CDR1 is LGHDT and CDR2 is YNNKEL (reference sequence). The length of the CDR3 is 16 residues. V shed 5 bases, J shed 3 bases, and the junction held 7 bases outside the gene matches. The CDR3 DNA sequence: TGTGCCAGCAGCTCCCGACTAGCGGGGTTGACAGATACGCAGTATTTT. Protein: CASSSRLAGLTDTQYF.

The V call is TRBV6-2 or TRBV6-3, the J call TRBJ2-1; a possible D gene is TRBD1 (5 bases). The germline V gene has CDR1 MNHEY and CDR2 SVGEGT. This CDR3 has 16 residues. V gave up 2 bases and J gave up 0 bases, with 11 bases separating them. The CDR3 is CASSYGAESSYNEQFF. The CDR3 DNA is TGTGCCAGCAGTTACGGGGCAGAGAGCTCCTACAATGAGCAGTTCTTC.

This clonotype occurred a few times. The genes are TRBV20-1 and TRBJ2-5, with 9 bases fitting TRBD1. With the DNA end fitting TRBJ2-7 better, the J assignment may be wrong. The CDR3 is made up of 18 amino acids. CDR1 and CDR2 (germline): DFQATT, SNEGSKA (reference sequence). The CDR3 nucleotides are TGCAGTGCTAGAGATCGGCCTAATCACAGGGGGCCGTTCACCGAGCAGTACTTC. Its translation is CSARDRPNHRGPFTEQYF.

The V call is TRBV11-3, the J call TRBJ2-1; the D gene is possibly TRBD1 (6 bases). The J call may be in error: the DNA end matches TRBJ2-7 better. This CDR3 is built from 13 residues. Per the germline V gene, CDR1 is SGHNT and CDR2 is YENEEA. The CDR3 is CASSSYQGNEQYF. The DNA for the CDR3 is TGTGCCAGCAGCTCATATCAGGGGAATGAGCAGTACTTC.

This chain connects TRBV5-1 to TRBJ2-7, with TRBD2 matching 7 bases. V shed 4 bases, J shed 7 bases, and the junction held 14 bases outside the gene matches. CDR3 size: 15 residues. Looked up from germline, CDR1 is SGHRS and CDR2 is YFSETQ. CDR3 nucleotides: TGCGCCAGCAGCCCAGGGACTACAAATCACAATGAGCAGTACTTC. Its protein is CASSPGTTNHNEQYF.

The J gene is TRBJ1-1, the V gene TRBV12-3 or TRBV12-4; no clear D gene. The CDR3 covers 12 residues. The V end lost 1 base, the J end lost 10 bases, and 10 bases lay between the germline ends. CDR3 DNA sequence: TGTGCCAGCAGTTTAGTGGGCAATGTAGCTTTCTTT. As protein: CASSLVGNVAFF.

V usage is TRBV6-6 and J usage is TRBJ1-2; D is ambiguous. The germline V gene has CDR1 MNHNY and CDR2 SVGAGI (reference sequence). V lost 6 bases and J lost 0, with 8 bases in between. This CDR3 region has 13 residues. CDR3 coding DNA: TGTGCCAGCAGGCTGCTACCTAACTATGGCTACACCTTC. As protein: CASRLLPNYGYTF.

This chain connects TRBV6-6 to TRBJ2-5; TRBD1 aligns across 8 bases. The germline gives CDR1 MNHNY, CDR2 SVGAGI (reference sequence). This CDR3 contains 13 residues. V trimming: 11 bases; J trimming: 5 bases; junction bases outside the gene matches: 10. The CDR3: CACHRGASETQYF. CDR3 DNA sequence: TGTGCCTGCCACAGGGGGGCCTCGGAGACCCAGTACTTC.

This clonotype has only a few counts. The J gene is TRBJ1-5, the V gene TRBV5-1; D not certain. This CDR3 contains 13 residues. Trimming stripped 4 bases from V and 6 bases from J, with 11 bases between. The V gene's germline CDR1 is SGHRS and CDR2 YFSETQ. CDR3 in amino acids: CASSHNTGQPQHF. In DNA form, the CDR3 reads TGCGCCAGCAGCCACAATACCGGTCAGCCCCAGCATTTT.

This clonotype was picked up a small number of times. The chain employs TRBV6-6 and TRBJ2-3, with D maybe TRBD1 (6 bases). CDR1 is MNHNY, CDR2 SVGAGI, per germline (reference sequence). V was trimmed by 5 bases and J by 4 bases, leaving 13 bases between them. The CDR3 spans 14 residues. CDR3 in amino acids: CASSPTGLPDTQYF. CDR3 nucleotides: TGTGCCAGCAGTCCAACAGGGCTTCCAGATACGCAGTATTTT.

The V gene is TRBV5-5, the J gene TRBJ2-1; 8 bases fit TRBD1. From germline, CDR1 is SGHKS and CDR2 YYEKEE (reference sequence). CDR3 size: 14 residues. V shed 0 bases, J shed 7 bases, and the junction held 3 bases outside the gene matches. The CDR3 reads CASSLGQGKNEQFF. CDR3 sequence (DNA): TGTGCCAGCAGCTTGGGACAGGGGAAAAATGAGCAGTTCTTC.

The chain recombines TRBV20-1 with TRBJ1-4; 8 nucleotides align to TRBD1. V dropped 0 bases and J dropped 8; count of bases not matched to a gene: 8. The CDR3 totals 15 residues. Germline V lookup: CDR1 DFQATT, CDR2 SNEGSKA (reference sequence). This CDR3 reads CSARDWNRGAEKLFF. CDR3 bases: TGCAGTGCTAGAGATTGGAACAGGGGGGCGGAAAAACTGTTTTTT.

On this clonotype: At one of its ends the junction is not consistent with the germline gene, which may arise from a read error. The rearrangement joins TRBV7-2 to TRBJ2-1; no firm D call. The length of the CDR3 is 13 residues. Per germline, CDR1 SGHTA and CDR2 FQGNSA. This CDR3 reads CASNLWFGNEQFF. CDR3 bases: TGTGCCAGCAACTTATGGTTCGGGAATGAGCAGTTCTTC.

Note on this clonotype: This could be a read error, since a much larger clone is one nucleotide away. This CDR3 is CASSQNCNQPQHF. The DNA for the CDR3 is TGTGCCAGCTCGCAGAATTGCAATCAGCCCCAGCATTTT. This chain links TRBV12-3 or TRBV12-4 with TRBJ1-5; D remains ambiguous. Trimming removed 8 bases from V and 2 bases from J, with 10 bases in between. This CDR3 comprises 13 residues.

In DNA, the CDR3 is TGTGCCAGCACTCAAGGGGGGTTACTCACAGATACGCAGTATTTT. Amino acid sequence: CASTQGGLLTDTQYF. V gene TRBV6-2 or TRBV6-3 combines with J gene TRBJ2-3; the D gene could be TRBD1 or TRBD2 (6 bases each). The CDR3 loop spans 15 amino acids. The ends were cut back, 7 bases at V and 2 bases at J, with 16 bases in the middle. Germline V CDR1 and CDR2: MNHEY, SVGEGT.